This passage covers 9 T cell receptor beta chains from one sample sequenced in a study of T cell responses to AZD1222 COVID-19 vaccine. The protocol was immunoSEQ multiplex PCR, while the TCRdb copy is restricted to in-frame clones and leaves out a portion. The sample carries 99,000 or so clones, about 80% recorded once. Sequences were derived from peripheral blood, sampled on day 0 of AZD1222 vaccination. The receptors derive from an adult in good health.

This clone was recorded a few times. This chain connects TRBV10-1 to TRBJ1-5, with a possible D match to TRBD1 (6 bases). The CDR3 extends over 13 amino acids. Germline V lookup: CDR1 WNHNN, CDR2 SYGVQD (reference sequence). The germline V and J ends were trimmed by 5 bases and 7 bases, with 12 bases remaining between them. The CDR3: CASSIGGQQPQHF. CDR3 nucleotide sequence: TGCGCCAGCAGTATTGGGGGGCAACAGCCCCAGCATTTT.

V and J are TRBV2 and TRBJ1-1, with D uncertain. The V end was cut by 6 bases, the J end by 5 bases, with 22 bases between. The length of the CDR3 is 16 residues. Looked up from germline, CDR1 is SNHLY and CDR2 is FYNNEI. CDR3 sequence reads: CASSYEGSSAGTEAFF. CDR3 bases: TGTGCCAGCAGCTACGAAGGATCCTCGGCGGGAACTGAAGCTTTCTTT.

This clone was seen only a few times. The chain employs TRBV27 and TRBJ1-1, with 8 positions matching TRBD1. The V segment lost 1 base and the J segment 5 bases; nucleotides outside the gene matches: 9. Per the germline V gene, CDR1 is MNHEY and CDR2 is SMNVEV (reference sequence). The CDR3 runs 16 residues. CDR3: CASSLWQGAIRTEAFF. The CDR3 DNA sequence: TGTGCCAGCAGTTTATGGCAGGGGGCGATAAGGACTGAAGCTTTCTTT.

V gene TRBV18 combines with J gene TRBJ1-5; D gene uncertain. V lost 4 bases and J 5 bases, leaving 9 bases between the germline ends. The CDR3 has 13 residues. Per germline, CDR1 KGHSH and CDR2 LQKENI. The CDR3 bases are TGTGCCAGCTCACAGGGATTAGATCAGCCCCAGCATTTT. This codes for CASSQGLDQPQHF.

The chain couples TRBV3-1 (or the pseudogene TRBV3-2) to TRBJ1-1; maybe TRBD1 (5 bases). Germline assignment: CDR1 LGHDT and CDR2 YNNKEL (reference sequence). This CDR3 has 13 residues. Trimming removed 5 bases at V and 4 bases at J, with 11 bases between. The CDR3: CASSFGHLTEAFF. The CDR3 DNA is TGTGCCAGCAGCTTCGGACATCTCACTGAAGCTTTCTTT.

V and J are TRBV7-8 and TRBJ1-1, with unresolved D. Germline loops: CDR1 SGHVS, CDR2 FQNEAQ. The germline V and J ends were trimmed by 4 bases and 1 base, with 10 bases remaining between them. The CDR3 consists of 14 residues. CDR3 residues: CASSSYRGNTEAFF. For the CDR3, the DNA is TGTGCCAGCAGCTCATACCGGGGGAACACTGAAGCTTTCTTT.

The chain joins TRBV5-1 to TRBJ1-1, with a weak D call TRBD1 (5 bases). CDR1 is SGHRS, CDR2 YFSETQ, per germline. V was shortened by 4 bases and J by 9 bases, with 22 bases between the two germline ends. The CDR3 is 15 residues long. DNA of the CDR3: TGCGCCAGCAGCGCCCAAGTGGGGACGGAATATCAAGCTTTCTTT. Translating it yields CASSAQVGTEYQAFF.

The chain recombines TRBV19 with TRBJ2-2; 11 nucleotides align to TRBD2. This CDR3 is 19 amino acids long. Germline V gene lookup returns CDR1 LNHDA and CDR2 SQIVND (reference sequence). Germline trimming cut 6 bases from V and 0 bases from J; bases unmatched to any gene: 12. This chain's CDR3 is CASSFLRLAGNSNTGELFF. The CDR3 nucleotides read TGTGCCAGTAGCTTCTTACGACTAGCGGGGAACTCGAACACCGGGGAGCTGTTTTTT.

This clone was seen a single time. V is TRBV27 and J is TRBJ2-1; the D is unclear. The CDR3 runs to 11 residues. Germline V gene data show CDR1 as MNHEY and CDR2 as SMNVEV (reference sequence). The V and J ends lost 2 bases and 13 bases respectively, with 9 bases between them. This CDR3 is CASSLGWSQFF. For the CDR3, the DNA is TGTGCCAGCAGTTTAGGGTGGTCCCAGTTCTTC.